This T cell receptor beta chain derives from a study of T cell responses to AZD1222 COVID-19 vaccine (dated by TCRdb to the early 2020s). The study in broad terms: AZD1222 recipients given second doses at about 4 weeks or at about 12 weeks were pooled, since spike-specific TCR depth and breadth were not found to differ between the two schedules. A total of 230 to 250 trial participants underwent TCR sequencing, of whom about 210 received two doses of AZD1222 and about 26 received two doses of the MenACWY control vaccine. Trial participants were enrolled into age subgroups of 18-55, 56-69 and 70-plus years, which contained around 140, 26 and 57 TCR-sequenced participants, respectively.

The CDR3 regions of human TCRbeta chains were analyzed by immunosequencing. The original pipeline was this. TCRs in the repertoires were compared against a reference library of SARS-CoV-2-specific TCRs that had been generated with the MIRA antigen-specificity platform. Breadth was defined as the fraction of unique TCRs that were SARS-CoV-2-associated. Depth was defined as the fraction of total T cells that were SARS-CoV-2-associated. Using the MIRA data, each spike-specific TCR was assigned both to the spike region to which the TCR was reactive and to a CD4 or CD8 class. Log10-transformed breadth and depth values were compared by one-way ANOVA with Sidak's multiple comparisons tests. Sourced from immuneACCESS, this table was stored by TCRdb with only in-frame sequences that have V and J called. A share of the clones is absent; for the studies checked, an unresolved V gene accounts for under half, and the remainder has no known explanation. V, J and clone size are taken as reported in that table, and D and trimming were inferred from the DNA itself. Counted in this sample were roughly 97,000 clones; around nine tenths of them appeared once. The ten largest clones take up under 8.5% of the sample.

The germline V gene yields LGHNA for CDR1 and YSLEER for CDR2. The V end loses 4 bases and the J end loses 3 bases, and a stretch of 9 bases separates them. The CDR3 numbers 14 residues from cysteine through phenylalanine. CDR3 DNA is the only sequence kept; it has 42 bases, read in frame from the first base. This clone was counted between two and nine times. What antigen it recognizes has not been identified. No base quality values were provided; no much bigger clone lies one nucleotide off. Study-level results and caveats: Because no samples from the day 14 peak response were available, repertoires could be characterized only after the peak T cell response. Nearly half of unique spike-specific TCRs reportedly recognized epitopes outside regions mutated in the B.1.351 and B.1.1.7 variants. Vaccine-associated CD4 TCRs spanned the whole spike protein, with dominant responses in regions 160-218 and 743-854. The 56-69-year group was small, and its depth increase did not reach significance, likely because of low power. Only a handful of AZD1222 recipients were SARS-CoV-2 seropositive at baseline, limiting conclusions about previously exposed vaccinees. Most participants were white British and females outnumbered males, and the authors suggested that clonal diversity may have been underestimated. Spike-specific TCR breadth and depth rose significantly after two AZD1222 doses compared with day 0 and with MenACWY recipients.

This sample's time point label indicates: baseline before first vaccination. Samples from vaccinated people were obtained from the UK trials COV001 and COV002, which included a single-blind randomized controlled phase 2/3 trial of AZD1222 (ChAdOx1 nCoV-19) in healthy adults. For TCRbeta chain sequencing, PBMC samples from trial participants were taken at day 0 and at day 28 after the second dose. The receptor comes from an adult in good health. The V and J genes are TRBV4-3 and TRBJ1-4; no D gene can be assigned with confidence. The source material was peripheral blood, sampled on day 0 of AZD1222 vaccination. The CDR3 here reads CASSPRASNEKLFF. The nucleotide sequence is given as TGCGCCAGCAGCCCTAGAGCCTCTAATGAAAAACTGTTTTTT.